A single sample gave rise to the 8 T cell receptor beta chains below, sequenced in a study of T cells in Graves' hyperthyroidism and ophthalmopathy. TCR beta CDR3 region amplification was performed from RNA transcripts. A set of HTBI primers served as the primers for a first-round RT-PCR of the TCR CDR3. In TCRdb, the multiplex PCR reads were re-called with MiXCR into one record per CDR3 protein. The data show fewer than 850,000 distinct CDR3 sequences, roughly 17% seen once. Sequencing used blood. The receptor set was obtained from a man aged 45-60 years with Graves' hyperthyroidism.

The sample holds a few counts of this clonotype. The genes are TRBV9 and TRBJ1-2; D remains ambiguous. CDR1 and CDR2 (germline): SGDLS, YYNGEE. The CDR3 is made up of 13 amino acids. V was pared by 0 bases and J by 2 bases, with 5 bases between. The CDR3 here is CASSVGENYGYTF. Here the CDR3 DNA reads TGTGCCAGCAGCGTAGGAGAAAACTATGGCTACACCTTC.

This clonotype has a count of ten or more. The chain recombines TRBV3-1 with TRBJ1-1, with no clear D. Looked up from germline, CDR1 is LGHDT and CDR2 is YNNKEL (reference sequence). CDR3 length equals 14 residues. With 0 bases removed from V and 5 bases from J, the gap between germline ends came to 10 bases. This CDR3 reads CASSQEGIYTEAFF. The CDR3 DNA is TGTGCCAGCAGCCAAGAGGGAATCTATACTGAAGCTTTCTTT.

This clonotype has a handful of counts. The genes are TRBV7-2 and TRBJ2-2; D remains ambiguous. The CDR3 runs to 15 residues. V was shortened by 5 bases and J by 1 base, with 11 bases between the two germline ends. CDR1 is SGHTA and CDR2 is FQGNSA in the germline V gene. CDR3 amino acids: CASSHRNRNTGELFF. Here the CDR3 DNA reads TGTGCCAGCAGCCATCGTAACAGGAACACCGGGGAGCTGTTTTTT.

This clonotype was counted ten times or more. This chain joins TRBV20-1 and TRBJ2-1, with 7 bases aligning to TRBD2. The CDR3 runs to 15 residues. Unmatched junction bases numbered 8, after V lost 6 bases and J lost 0 bases. CDR1 is DFQATT and CDR2 is SNEGSKA in the germline V gene (reference sequence). Written as DNA, the CDR3 is TGCAGTGCGAGAATAGCGGGCTCCTCCTACAATGAGCAGTTCTTC. It yields the protein CSARIAGSSYNEQFF.

This clonotype has a count of ten or more. This chain connects TRBV20-1 to TRBJ2-7; 7 nucleotides align to TRBD1. CDR1 is DFQATT, CDR2 SNEGSKA, per germline (reference sequence). This CDR3 is 12 amino acids long. V dropped 5 bases and J dropped 3; count of bases not matched to a gene: 4. CDR3 sequence (DNA): TGCAGTGCTGAGACAGGGAACTACGAGCAGTACTTC. Protein product: CSAETGNYEQYF.

This clonotype was counted at least ten times. This chain links TRBV28 with TRBJ2-2, with TRBD1 as a possible D gene (6 bases). V dropped 7 bases and J dropped 6 bases, with 15 bases sitting between them. CDR1 and CDR2 from the germline V gene are MDHEN and SYDVKM. The CDR3 runs 14 residues. CDR3 sequence: CASTPRGFSGELFF. CDR3 DNA sequence: TGTGCCAGCACCCCAAGGGGGTTTTCCGGGGAGCTGTTTTTT. Full variable domain (outside the CDR3, taken from reference TRBV28 and TRBJ2-2): DVKVTQSSRYLVKRTGEKVFLECVQDMDHENMFWYRQDPGLGLRLIYFSYDVKMKEKGDIPEGYSVSREKKERFSLILESASTNQTSMYLCASTPRGFSGELFFGEGSRLTVL.

The V call is TRBV7-2, the J call TRBJ1-5; no clear D gene. V lost 0 bases, J lost 10 bases, and 13 bases lay in between. Germline V gene lookup returns CDR1 SGHTA and CDR2 FQGNSA. The CDR3 is 14 amino acids. The CDR3 nucleotides read TGTGCCAGCAGCTTAGCGTCTCCCTGGGAACCCCAGCATTTT. Encoded protein: CASSLASPWEPQHF.

This clonotype was observed at least ten times. The chain uses TRBV6-1 and TRBJ2-7, with D unresolved. V was clipped by 3 bases and J by 6 bases, with 6 bases between them. Looked up from germline, CDR1 is MNHNS and CDR2 is SASEGT. This CDR3 has 11 residues. CDR3 sequence: CASSDGSEQYF. The CDR3 coding sequence is TGTGCCAGCAGTGATGGGTCCGAGCAGTACTTC.